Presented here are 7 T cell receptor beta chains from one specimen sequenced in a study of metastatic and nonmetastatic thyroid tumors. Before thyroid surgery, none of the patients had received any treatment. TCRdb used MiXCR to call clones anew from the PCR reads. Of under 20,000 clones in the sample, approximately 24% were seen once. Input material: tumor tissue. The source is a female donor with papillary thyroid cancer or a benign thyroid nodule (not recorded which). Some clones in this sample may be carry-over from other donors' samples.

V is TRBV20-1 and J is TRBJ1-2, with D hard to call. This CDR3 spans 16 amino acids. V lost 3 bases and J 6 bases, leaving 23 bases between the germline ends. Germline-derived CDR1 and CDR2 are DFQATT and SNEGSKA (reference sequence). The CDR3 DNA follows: TGCAGTGCTAGTCAAATTGCCGGGTCTACATTCCATGGCTACACCTTC. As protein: CSASQIAGSTFHGYTF.

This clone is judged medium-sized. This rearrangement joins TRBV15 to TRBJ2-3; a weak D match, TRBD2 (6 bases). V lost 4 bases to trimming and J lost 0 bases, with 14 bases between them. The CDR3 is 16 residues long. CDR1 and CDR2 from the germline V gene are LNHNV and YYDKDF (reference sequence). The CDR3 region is CATSTSPGTSTDTQYF. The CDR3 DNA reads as TGTGCCACCAGCACCAGCCCTGGGACTAGCACAGATACGCAGTATTTT.

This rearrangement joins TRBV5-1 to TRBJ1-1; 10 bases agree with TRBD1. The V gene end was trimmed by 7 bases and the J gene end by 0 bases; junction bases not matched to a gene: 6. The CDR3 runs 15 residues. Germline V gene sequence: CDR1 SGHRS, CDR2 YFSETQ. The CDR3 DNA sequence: TGCGCCAGCGGCCGGGACAGGGGAATGAACACTGAAGCTTTCTTT. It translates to CASGRDRGMNTEAFF.

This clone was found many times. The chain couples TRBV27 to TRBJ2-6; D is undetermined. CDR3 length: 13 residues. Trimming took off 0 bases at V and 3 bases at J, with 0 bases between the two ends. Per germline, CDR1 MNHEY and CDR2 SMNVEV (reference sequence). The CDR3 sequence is CASSLSGANVLTF. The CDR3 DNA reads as TGTGCCAGCAGTTTATCTGGGGCCAACGTCCTGACTTTC.

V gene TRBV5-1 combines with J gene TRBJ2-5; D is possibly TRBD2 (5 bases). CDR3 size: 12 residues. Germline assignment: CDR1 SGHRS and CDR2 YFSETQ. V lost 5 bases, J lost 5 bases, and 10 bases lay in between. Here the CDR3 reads CASSGGQETQYF. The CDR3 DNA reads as TGCGCCAGCAGTGGAGGTCAGGAGACCCAGTACTTC. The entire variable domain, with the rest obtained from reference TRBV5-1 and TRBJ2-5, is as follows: KAGVTQTPRYLIKTRGQQVTLSCSPISGHRSVSWYQQTPGQGLQFLFEYFSETQRNKGNFPGRFSGRQFSNSRSEMNVSTLELGDSALYLCASSGGQETQYFGPGTRLLVL.

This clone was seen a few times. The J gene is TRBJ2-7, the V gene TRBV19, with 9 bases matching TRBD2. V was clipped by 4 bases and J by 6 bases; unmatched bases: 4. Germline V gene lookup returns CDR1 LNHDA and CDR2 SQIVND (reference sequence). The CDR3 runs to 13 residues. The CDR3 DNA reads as TGTGCCAGTAGTACCTGGACTAGCGTCGAGCAGTACTTC. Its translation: CASSTWTSVEQYF.

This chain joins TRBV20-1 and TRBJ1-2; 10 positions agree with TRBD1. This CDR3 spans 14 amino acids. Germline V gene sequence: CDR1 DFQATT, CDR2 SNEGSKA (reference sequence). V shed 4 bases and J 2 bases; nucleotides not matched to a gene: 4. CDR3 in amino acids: CSAMGTGDNYGYTF. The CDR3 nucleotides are TGCAGTGCTATGGGGACAGGGGACAACTATGGCTACACCTTC.